The 32 T cell receptor beta chains listed next were all sequenced from one sample in a study of circulating and synovial CD4+ cells in juvenile arthritis. Profiled with immunoSEQ multiplex PCR; TCRdb holds only in-frame clones, not every one. The sample yields about 33,000 clones, roughly 96% seen once. Sequenced: CD4+ T cells from blood. Every receptor here comes from a human donor with juvenile idiopathic arthritis.

The rearrangement joins TRBV28 to TRBJ2-1; TRBD2 agrees at 10 bases. The V gene's germline CDR1 is MDHEN and CDR2 SYDVKM. This CDR3 has 14 residues. Trimming took 4 bases from V and 9 from J; bases not matched to a gene: 6. CDR3 sequence: CASSSLAGAGEQFF. The CDR3 DNA reads TGTGCCAGCAGTTCCCTAGCGGGAGCCGGTGAGCAGTTCTTC.

The gene calls are TRBV11-2 and TRBJ2-7; TRBD2 is a possible D gene (6 bases). This CDR3 contains 14 residues. Germline V gene sequence: CDR1 SGHAT, CDR2 FQNNGV. The V gene lost 0 bases and the J gene lost 13 bases, with 19 bases spanning the gap. The CDR3 region has the DNA TGTGCCAGCAGCTTAGAAATTTCGCGGGGCGGGACCTACTTC. Translating it yields CASSLEISRGGTYF.

Concerning this clone itself: In the same sample, other DNA sequences code for this CDR3. The chain uses TRBV28 and TRBJ2-7; D is uncertain. Trimming shortened V by 6 bases and J by 6 bases, and 21 bases separated the two germline ends. From germline, CDR1 is MDHEN and CDR2 SYDVKM. This CDR3 has 15 residues. The CDR3 here is CASRPYQQTPSEQYF. In DNA, the CDR3 is TGTGCCAGCAGGCCGTACCAACAGACCCCCTCCGAGCAGTACTTC. Complete variable domain (other parts from reference TRBV28 and TRBJ2-7): DVKVTQSSRYLVKRTGEKVFLECVQDMDHENMFWYRQDPGLGLRLIYFSYDVKMKEKGDIPEGYSVSREKKERFSLILESASTNQTSMYLCASRPYQQTPSEQYFGPGTRLTVT.

The J gene is TRBJ1-6, the V gene TRBV25-1; D might be TRBD1 (5 bases). CDR1 MGHDK and CDR2 SYGVNS come from the germline V gene. The CDR3 is 12 residues long. V was pared by 6 bases and J by 13 bases, with 13 bases between. CDR3 sequence (DNA): TGTGCCAGCAGGGGCGGGGGGTTCCCCCTCCACTTT. Protein product: CASRGGGFPLHF.

The V and J genes are TRBV5-1 and TRBJ1-1; the D is unclear. The germline V gene encodes CDR1 SGHRS and CDR2 YFSETQ. The CDR3 totals 11 residues. V was clipped by 4 bases and J by 4 bases, with 5 bases between them. CDR3 loop: CASSRGTEAFF. The CDR3 DNA follows: TGCGCCAGCAGCCGAGGCACTGAAGCTTTCTTT.

V usage is TRBV6-1 and J usage is TRBJ1-5; D might be TRBD1 (5 bases). Trimming pared 6 bases from V and 1 base from J, leaving 10 bases between. Germline CDR1 MNHNS, CDR2 SASEGT. The CDR3 contains 14 residues. The CDR3 DNA follows: TGTGCCAGCAGACAACAGGAAAGCAATCAGCCCCAGCATTTT. This sequence encodes CASRQQESNQPQHF.

This clone was seen once. The chain has TRBV29-1 and TRBJ2-7, with a possible D match to TRBD1 (5 bases). Germline CDR1 reads SQVTM; CDR2 reads ANQGSEA. V was trimmed by 4 bases and J by 3 bases, leaving 10 bases between them. The CDR3 has 12 amino acids. As DNA, the CDR3 is TGCAGCGTTGGACAGTTAAACTACGAGCAGTACTTC. This gives the protein CSVGQLNYEQYF.

CDR3 bases: TGTGCCAGCAGCCCAACGACAACCAATAATGAAAAACTGTTTTTT. It encodes CASSPTTTNNEKLFF. The chain employs TRBV7-9 and TRBJ1-4; D is unclear. The CDR3 totals 15 residues. Per the germline V gene, CDR1 is SEHNR and CDR2 is FQNEAQ (reference sequence). Trimming removed 5 bases at V and 4 bases at J, with 14 bases between.

The chain has TRBV4-3 and TRBJ2-7; D possibly corresponds to TRBD2 (5 bases). The CDR3 consists of 16 residues. Per germline, CDR1 LGHNA and CDR2 YSLEER. The ends were cut back, 0 bases at V and 1 base at J, with 13 bases in the middle. The chain's CDR3 is CASSQDLVGVSYEQYF. DNA of the CDR3: TGCGCCAGCAGCCAAGATTTGGTGGGAGTATCCTACGAGCAGTACTTC.

J is TRBJ2-7 and V is TRBV7-2; TRBD2 agrees at 9 bases. V lost 2 bases to trimming and J lost 6 bases; unmatched junction nucleotides: 8. CDR1 and CDR2 (germline): SGHTA, FQGNSA. This CDR3 is built from 15 residues. In DNA form, the CDR3 reads TGTGCCAGCAGCTTAAACTCGGCGGGGGGGCTCGAGCAGTACTTC. This sequence encodes CASSLNSAGGLEQYF.

This rearrangement joins TRBV7-2 to TRBJ2-3; a weak D match, TRBD2 (5 bases). CDR3 length: 14 residues. Germline-derived CDR1 and CDR2 are SGHTA and FQGNSA. Trimming pared 1 base from V and 2 bases from J, leaving 7 bases between. CDR3 in DNA: TGTGCCAGCAGCTTAGGAGGGAACACAGATACGCAGTATTTT. Translation gives CASSLGGNTDTQYF.

V usage is TRBV27 and J usage is TRBJ2-7; possible D gene TRBD2, 5 bases. This CDR3 is built from 16 residues. Germline V CDR1 and CDR2: MNHEY, SMNVEV (reference sequence). The V end was cut by 2 bases, the J end by 5 bases, with 19 bases between. CDR3: CASSLRGLGPSDEQYF. The CDR3 region has the DNA TGTGCCAGCAGTTTAAGAGGGTTAGGACCTTCGGACGAGCAGTACTTC.

The J gene is TRBJ2-1, the V gene TRBV7-9, with D perhaps matching TRBD2 (6 bases). Per the germline V gene, CDR1 is SEHNR and CDR2 is FQNEAQ (reference sequence). The CDR3 sequence is 16 residues long. Trimming took 4 bases from V and 6 from J, leaving 19 bases between them. CDR3 amino acids: CASSSSGTGVGNEQFF. CDR3 bases: TGTGCCAGCAGCTCATCCGGGACTGGGGTGGGCAATGAGCAGTTCTTC.

The chain uses TRBV12-5 and TRBJ1-2; TRBD1 matches at 8 bases. The CDR3 runs to 12 residues. J was trimmed by 7 bases and V by 6 bases; bases with no gene match: 4. CDR1 and CDR2 (germline): LGHNT, FRNRAP. CDR3 nucleotides: TGTGCTAGTGGGTCCGACAGGGGTGGCTACACCTTC. Protein: CASGSDRGGYTF.

Concerning this clone itself: One end of the junction fails to match germline, which may point to a read error. Other DNA sequences within the sample encode an identical CDR3. The chain has TRBV4-1 and TRBJ2-5; no definite D call. The germline CDR1 and CDR2 sequences are MGHRA and YSYEKL. The CDR3 contains 14 residues. CDR3 sequence: CASSQDTVQETQYF. CDR3 in DNA: TGCGCCAGTAGCCAAGATACAGTCCAAGAGACCCAGTACTTC.

The chain has TRBV4-1 and TRBJ1-2; TRBD1 matches 7 bases. CDR1 and CDR2 (germline): MGHRA, YSYEKL. V lost 3 bases to trimming and J lost 4 bases; unmatched junction nucleotides: 8. This CDR3 region has 15 residues. The CDR3 is CASSQTGLNAYGYTF. Written as DNA, the CDR3 is TGCGCCAGCAGCCAGACAGGGTTGAATGCCTATGGCTACACCTTC.

The rearrangement joins TRBV7-2 to TRBJ2-3; 8 positions agree with TRBD1. The V and J ends lost 4 bases and 1 base, in that order; junction bases with no gene match: 4. Per the germline V gene, CDR1 is SGHTA and CDR2 is FQGNSA. The CDR3 is made up of 15 amino acids. The CDR3 protein is CASSSQGGGTDTQYF. CDR3 coding DNA: TGTGCCAGCAGCTCACAGGGGGGCGGCACAGATACGCAGTATTTT.

The V and J genes are TRBV28 and TRBJ2-1, with TRBD2 matching 7 bases. Trimming took 10 bases from V and 10 from J; bases not matched to a gene: 7. The length of the CDR3 is 11 residues. Germline CDR1 is MDHEN and CDR2 is SYDVKM. CDR3 DNA sequence: TGTGCCACAGACCAAGCGGGAGAGCAGTTCTTC. Its translation is CATDQAGEQFF. Variable domain in full (rest from reference TRBV28 and TRBJ2-1): DVKVTQSSRYLVKRTGEKVFLECVQDMDHENMFWYRQDPGLGLRLIYFSYDVKMKEKGDIPEGYSVSREKKERFSLILESASTNQTSMYLCATDQAGEQFFGPGTRLTVL.

This clone was recorded once. V usage is TRBV5-1 and J usage is TRBJ1-2, with 7 bases that match TRBD1. The J segment lost 5 bases and the V segment lost 3 bases, leaving 4 bases of the junction unmatched. The CDR3 is 13 amino acids. Germline lookup yields CDR1 SGHRS and CDR2 YFSETQ. The CDR3 loop reads CASSSTGVYGYTF. The CDR3 region has the DNA TGCGCCAGCAGCTCAACAGGGGTATATGGCTACACCTTC.

V usage is TRBV6-1 and J usage is TRBJ1-2, with no clear D. The germline V gene has CDR1 MNHNS and CDR2 SASEGT. Trimming pared 2 bases from V and 4 bases from J, leaving 11 bases between. The CDR3 sequence is 14 residues long. Here the CDR3 DNA reads TGTGCCAGCAGTGAACAATTCCTAACCTATGGCTACACCTTC. Translated, it gives CASSEQFLTYGYTF.

The chain couples TRBV7-2 to TRBJ1-2; D is unresolved. CDR3 length: 13 amino acids. V dropped 3 bases and J dropped 8 bases, with 13 bases sitting between them. Germline CDR1 SGHTA, CDR2 FQGNSA. CDR3: CASSFSGVGGYTF. The CDR3 nucleotides read TGTGCCAGCAGCTTCAGCGGCGTAGGGGGCTACACCTTC. Together with reference TRBV7-2 and TRBJ1-2, the CDR3 gives the full variable domain: GAGVSQSPSNKVTEKGKDVELRCDPISGHTALYWYRQSLGQGLEFLIYFQGNSAPDKSGLPSDRFSAERTGGSVSTLTIQRTQQEDSAVYLCASSFSGVGGYTFGSGTRLTVV.

The genes are TRBV28 and TRBJ1-5, with 9 bases matching TRBD1. The germline gives CDR1 MDHEN, CDR2 SYDVKM. This CDR3 comprises 15 residues. The V and J ends lost 3 bases and 6 bases, in that order; junction bases with no gene match: 6. The CDR3 loop is CASSLGDRVSQPQHF. CDR3 in DNA: TGTGCCAGCAGTTTGGGGGACAGGGTTAGTCAGCCCCAGCATTTT.

V gene TRBV7-2 combines with J gene TRBJ1-6, with D maybe TRBD1 (5 bases). The ends were cut back, 6 bases at V and 5 bases at J, with 11 bases in the middle. The CDR3 is made up of 14 amino acids. Germline V CDR1 and CDR2: SGHTA, FQGNSA. The CDR3 nucleotides are TGTGCCAGCAGACAGGCGTCTCATAATTCACCCCTCCACTTT. Translation: CASRQASHNSPLHF. The full variable domain, rest sourced from reference TRBV7-2 and TRBJ1-6, is GAGVSQSPSNKVTEKGKDVELRCDPISGHTALYWYRQSLGQGLEFLIYFQGNSAPDKSGLPSDRFSAERTGGSVSTLTIQRTQQEDSAVYLCASRQASHNSPLHFGNGTRLTVT.

This clone was counted only a few times. The CDR3 coding sequence is TGCGCCAGTACCTCAGGGGCAACTAATGAAAAACTGTTTTTT. It yields the protein CASTSGATNEKLFF. The V and J genes are TRBV5-1 and TRBJ1-4, with a tentative D call TRBD1 (6 bases). CDR1 SGHRS and CDR2 YFSETQ come from the germline V gene. The CDR3 totals 14 residues. V was cut by 8 bases and J by 0 bases, with 11 bases left in between. Together with reference TRBV5-1 and TRBJ1-4, the CDR3 gives the full variable domain: KAGVTQTPRYLIKTRGQQVTLSCSPISGHRSVSWYQQTPGQGLQFLFEYFSETQRNKGNFPGRFSGRQFSNSRSEMNVSTLELGDSALYLCASTSGATNEKLFFGSGTQLSVL.

The chain is built from TRBV4-3 and TRBJ2-7; TRBD2 agrees at 11 bases. J lost 5 bases, V lost 1 base, and 16 bases had no gene match. The CDR3 consists of 19 residues. The germline CDR1 and CDR2 sequences are LGHNA and YSLEER. In nucleotides, the CDR3 is TGCGCCAGCAGCCAAGTTTGGGGTGGGACTAGCGGACTAGGGAACGAGCAGTACTTC. Protein sequence: CASSQVWGGTSGLGNEQYF.

A single count supports this clone. V gene TRBV27 combines with J gene TRBJ2-7; 10 bases map to TRBD2. Germline V gene lookup returns CDR1 MNHEY and CDR2 SMNVEV (reference sequence). The CDR3 totals 14 residues. V was clipped by 11 bases and J by 2 bases; unmatched bases: 9. CDR3 in amino acids: CAAAVAGGPYEQYF. The CDR3 DNA sequence: TGTGCCGCGGCGGTAGCGGGAGGTCCCTACGAGCAGTACTTC.

The chain combines TRBV5-1 with TRBJ1-4; 11 bases are shared with TRBD1. This CDR3 contains 14 residues. The J segment lost 6 bases and the V segment lost 4 bases, leaving 2 bases of the junction unmatched. The germline gives CDR1 SGHRS, CDR2 YFSETQ. The CDR3 region is CASSTGQGDEKLFF. The CDR3, as DNA: TGCGCCAGCAGCACGGGACAGGGGGATGAAAAACTGTTTTTT.

Points on this clone: Other DNA sequences of this sample code for an identical CDR3. The chain carries TRBV20-1 and TRBJ2-5; D is unresolved. The V end lost 3 bases, the J end lost 5 bases, and 4 bases lay between the germline ends. The V gene's germline CDR1 is DFQATT and CDR2 SNEGSKA (reference sequence). The CDR3 sequence is 10 residues long. CDR3 coding DNA: TGCAGTGCTAGGAGGGAGACCCAGTACTTC. Encoded protein: CSARRETQYF.

The genes are TRBV6-1 and TRBJ1-2; tentatively, D is TRBD1 (5 bases). Germline CDR1 MNHNS, CDR2 SASEGT. The V end was cut by 4 bases, the J end by 6 bases, with 12 bases between. The CDR3 consists of 13 residues. In DNA form, the CDR3 reads TGTGCCAGCAGTGCTCGGGGGTTCGATGGCTACACCTTC. Amino acids: CASSARGFDGYTF.

This chain joins TRBV5-1 and TRBJ2-7, with a possible D match to TRBD1 (6 bases). Germline values: CDR1 SGHRS, CDR2 YFSETQ. The CDR3 loop spans 14 amino acids. V was trimmed by 4 bases and J by 4 bases, leaving 15 bases between them. The CDR3 region is CASSGGQKSYEQYF. The CDR3, as DNA: TGCGCCAGCAGCGGTGGACAGAAAAGTTACGAGCAGTACTTC.

This clone was recorded once. The chain has TRBV5-1 and TRBJ1-4, with D possibly matching TRBD1 (5 bases). Trimming pared 0 bases from V and 4 bases from J, leaving 13 bases between. CDR1 is SGHRS and CDR2 is YFSETQ in the germline V gene. The CDR3 consists of 16 residues. The CDR3 region is CASSLALQANNEKLFF. CDR3 DNA: TGCGCCAGCAGCTTGGCCCTACAGGCTAATAATGAAAAACTGTTTTTT.

Only a few counts were recorded for this clone. CDR3 bases: TGTGCCAGCCAGTCGAGGTCAGGGGGTGAAAAACTGTTTTTT. Its translation is CASQSRSGGEKLFF. The V and J genes are TRBV2 and TRBJ1-4; TRBD1 agrees at 7 bases. Germline assignment: CDR1 SNHLY and CDR2 FYNNEI. The CDR3 is 14 amino acids. V gave up 8 bases and J gave up 7 bases; unmatched junction bases: 10.